The 14 T cell receptor beta chains presented below share a single source sample, sequenced in a study of cytomegalovirus exposure and HLA in healthy donors. It was with 60 Vbeta and 13 Jbeta primers that the PCR ran. The protocol was immunoSEQ multiplex PCR, while the TCRdb copy is restricted to in-frame clones and leaves out a portion. The table shows about 130,000 clones, with around four fifths occurring only once. Material: PBMCs. These receptors originate from a woman aged 40 to 50 in good health and CMV-seronegative.

The chain has TRBV4-2 and TRBJ2-7; D perhaps matches TRBD2 (5 bases). V lost 0 bases and J lost 2, with 11 bases in between. From germline, CDR1 is LGHNA and CDR2 YNFKEQ. The CDR3 is made up of 15 amino acids. The CDR3 DNA reads TGTGCCAGCAGCCAAGACTTACTAGTTGCCTACGAGCAGTACTTC. Translation: CASSQDLLVAYEQYF.

The gene calls are TRBV6-4 and TRBJ1-2; 10 bases agree with TRBD1. This CDR3 contains 14 residues. With V trimmed by 7 bases and J by 7 bases, 9 bases remained unmatched. The V gene's germline CDR1 is MRHNA and CDR2 SNTAGT. The CDR3 is CASKTRQGASGYTF. The CDR3 DNA is TGTGCCAGCAAAACTCGACAGGGGGCGAGTGGCTACACCTTC.

The count of this clone is one. The chain joins TRBV5-4 to TRBJ1-2; D is perhaps TRBD1 (5 bases). The germline V gene encodes CDR1 SGHNT and CDR2 YYREEE (reference sequence). This CDR3 region has 14 residues. V gave up 0 bases and J gave up 1 base, with 7 bases separating them. The CDR3 DNA follows: TGTGCCAGCAGCTTGGATCAGGGTAACTATGGCTACACCTTC. Translating gives CASSLDQGNYGYTF.

This chain links TRBV4-3 with TRBJ1-1, with TRBD1 matching over 8 bases. Trimming at V came to 3 bases and at J to 5 bases, leaving 5 bases not matched to a gene. Per the germline V gene, CDR1 is LGHNA and CDR2 is YSLEER. This CDR3 is 14 amino acids long. CDR3 sequence (DNA): TGCGCCAGCAGCCAGTGGACAGGGAAAACTGAAGCTTTCTTT. As protein: CASSQWTGKTEAFF.

CDR3 sequence (DNA): TGTGCCAGCACAGGCTCCTCGGAAAACACCATATATTTT. Protein sequence: CASTGSSENTIYF. The chain has TRBV6-5 and TRBJ1-3; D not certain. V was clipped by 7 bases and J by 6 bases, with 13 bases between them. This CDR3 contains 13 residues. Germline CDR1 is MNHEY and CDR2 is SVGAGI.

This rearrangement joins TRBV19 to TRBJ2-5; possible D gene TRBD1, 6 bases. The germline V and J ends were trimmed by 3 bases and 0 bases, with 14 bases remaining between them. The CDR3 sequence is 16 residues long. Germline assignment: CDR1 LNHDA and CDR2 SQIVND (reference sequence). The CDR3 region is CASSIAAGAYQETQYF. The DNA for the CDR3 is TGTGCCAGTAGTATCGCGGCAGGGGCCTACCAAGAGACCCAGTACTTC.

The chain employs TRBV5-6 and TRBJ2-2; D might be TRBD1 (5 bases). The CDR3 runs 16 residues. In germline, CDR1 is SGHDT, CDR2 YYEEEE. V lost 4 bases and J lost 0, with 13 bases in between. Here the CDR3 DNA reads TGTGCCAGCAGCCCAACGCTAGGGGCGAACACCGGGGAGCTGTTTTTT. As protein: CASSPTLGANTGELFF.

The chain carries TRBV9 and TRBJ1-1; a weak D match, TRBD1 (5 bases). Trimming took 0 bases from V and 4 from J, leaving 10 bases between them. The CDR3 length is 14 residues. Germline values: CDR1 SGDLS, CDR2 YYNGEE. The CDR3 reads CASSVGQGSTEAFF. CDR3 nucleotide sequence: TGTGCCAGCAGCGTAGGGCAGGGATCCACTGAAGCTTTCTTT.

The chain links TRBV5-4 to TRBJ2-2, with 7 bases that match TRBD1. J lost 6 bases, V lost 4 bases, and 12 bases had no gene match. The CDR3 contains 16 residues. Germline assignment: CDR1 SGHNT and CDR2 YYREEE (reference sequence). CDR3 bases: TGTGCCAGCAGCACTCAACAGGGGAGAGGGCCCGGGGAGCTGTTTTTT. Its protein product is CASSTQQGRGPGELFF.

This chain's CDR3 is CASSQDRGSNQPQHF. The CDR3 bases are TGTGCCAGCAGCCAAGACAGGGGAAGCAATCAGCCCCAGCATTTT. J is TRBJ1-5 and V is TRBV4-2, with a possible D match to TRBD1 (6 bases). The ends were cut back, 0 bases at V and 1 base at J, with 7 bases in the middle. The germline CDR1 and CDR2 sequences are LGHNA and YNFKEQ. The CDR3 has 15 amino acids.

This chain connects TRBV5-4 to TRBJ2-7; 8 nucleotides align to TRBD1. The germline CDR1 and CDR2 sequences are SGHNT and YYREEE (reference sequence). V dropped 4 bases and J dropped 1; count of bases not matched to a gene: 7. The CDR3 is 15 residues long. The CDR3 DNA follows: TGTGCCAGCAGCCTGCAGGGGGCTGCTTCCTACGAGCAGTACTTC. Its translation is CASSLQGAASYEQYF.

This clone was detected a few times. The chain recombines TRBV6-1 with TRBJ1-2; no clear D gene. Germline V gene data show CDR1 as MNHNS and CDR2 as SASEGT. CDR3 length equals 16 residues. V was clipped by 0 bases and J by 0 bases, with 11 bases between them. CDR3 bases: TGTGCCAGCAGTGAAGCTGCAGGTCACTCTAACTATGGCTACACCTTC. It yields the protein CASSEAAGHSNYGYTF.

The chain couples TRBV19 to TRBJ1-2, with D hard to call. Trimming shortened V by 3 bases and J by 4 bases, and 6 bases separated the two germline ends. The CDR3 sequence is 12 residues long. The germline CDR1 and CDR2 sequences are LNHDA and SQIVND (reference sequence). In DNA form, the CDR3 reads TGTGCCAGTAGTATTTCGGTCTATGGCTACACCTTC. Amino acid sequence: CASSISVYGYTF.

This clone came up a few times. The chain is built from TRBV18 and TRBJ1-4, with a weak D call TRBD1 (6 bases). Germline V CDR1 and CDR2: KGHSH, LQKENI. The CDR3 contains 14 residues. The V and J ends lost 4 bases and 7 bases respectively, with 13 bases between them. The CDR3, as DNA: TGTGCCAGCTCACGACAGGAGTCCCTTGAAAAACTGTTTTTT. This sequence encodes CASSRQESLEKLFF.